The 11 T cell receptor beta chains below all came from one sample that was sequenced in a study of blood T cell repertoires in COVID-19. Libraries were prepared by immunoSEQ multiplex PCR; TCRdb keeps only in-frame clonotypes and omits some of them. Of approximately 230,000 clones listed, nearly 90% are singletons. Material: peripheral blood. The receptors here all came from a man younger than 30 with active or convalescent COVID-19.

V gene TRBV28 combines with J gene TRBJ2-7, with 7 bases aligning to TRBD1. The ends lost 5 bases at V and 3 bases at J; junction bases unmatched: 10. The CDR3 has 15 residues. CDR1 MDHEN and CDR2 SYDVKM come from the germline V gene. The CDR3 DNA sequence: TGTGCCAGCAGTCCCACAGGGGCCCTTAACTACGAGCAGTACTTC. The encoded protein is CASSPTGALNYEQYF.

This clone was observed a few times. V is TRBV27 and J is TRBJ1-2; D remains unclear. CDR3 length: 13 amino acids. V was shortened by 3 bases and J by 5 bases, with 10 bases between the two germline ends. Germline CDR1 is MNHEY and CDR2 is SMNVEV (reference sequence). The CDR3 region is CASSFKVGYGYTF. DNA for the CDR3: TGTGCCAGCAGTTTTAAAGTCGGGTATGGCTACACCTTC.

The chain joins TRBV7-2 to TRBJ1-2; D is unclear. The germline gives CDR1 SGHTA, CDR2 FQGNSA. This CDR3 spans 14 amino acids. The V gene lost 5 bases and the J gene lost 4 bases, with 14 bases spanning the gap. CDR3 DNA sequence: TGTGCCAGCAGCCAAAGGACGGAGGGCTATGGCTACACCTTC. This codes for CASSQRTEGYGYTF.

In its sample, this clone was seen once. The rearrangement joins TRBV11-2 to TRBJ2-3; maybe TRBD2 (5 bases). The V and J ends lost 10 bases and 1 base respectively, with 15 bases between them. In germline, CDR1 is SGHAT, CDR2 FQNNGV. The CDR3 length is 14 residues. CDR3 sequence: CATHAGSGTDTQYF. DNA for the CDR3: TGTGCCACCCACGCGGGTAGCGGCACAGATACGCAGTATTTT.

This chain connects TRBV28 to TRBJ2-7; 8 bases fit TRBD2. CDR3 length: 15 residues. Trimming at V came to 6 bases and at J to 4 bases, leaving 11 bases not matched to a gene. CDR1 is MDHEN and CDR2 is SYDVKM in the germline V gene. CDR3 sequence: CASSTGGEGPYEQYF. The DNA of the CDR3 is TGTGCCAGCAGCACCGGGGGGGAGGGTCCGTACGAGCAGTACTTC.

V gene TRBV28 combines with J gene TRBJ1-1; TRBD1 agrees at 7 bases. V shed 4 bases and J 2 bases; nucleotides not matched to a gene: 10. CDR1 is MDHEN and CDR2 is SYDVKM in the germline V gene. The CDR3 length is 16 residues. The chain's CDR3 is CASSWPPGGQNTEAFF. CDR3 nucleotides: TGTGCCAGCAGTTGGCCCCCAGGGGGGCAAAACACTGAAGCTTTCTTT.

The genes are TRBV27 and TRBJ1-2, with a tentative D call TRBD1 (5 bases). This CDR3 has 11 residues. The ends were cut back, 8 bases at V and 4 bases at J, with 8 bases in the middle. The germline V gene has CDR1 MNHEY and CDR2 SMNVEV (reference sequence). The CDR3 sequence is CASWGGYGYTF. CDR3 DNA: TGTGCCAGCTGGGGGGGCTATGGCTACACCTTC.

The chain combines TRBV7-3 with TRBJ2-1; the match to TRBD2 covers 10 bases. The trim removed 3 bases at V and 15 bases at J, leaving 11 bases unmatched. The CDR3 sequence is 14 residues long. CDR1 is SGHTA, CDR2 FQGTGA, per germline. CDR3 DNA: TGTGCCAGCAGCTTGGCTAGCGGGAGTTTTGAACTGTTCTTC. Amino acids: CASSLASGSFELFF. Drawing the rest from reference TRBV7-3 and TRBJ2-1, the complete variable domain is GAGVSQTPSNKVTEKGKYVELRCDPISGHTALYWYRQSLGQGPEFLIYFQGTGAADDSGLPNDRFFAVRPEGSVSTLKIQRTERGDSAVYLCASSLASGSFELFFGPGTRLTVL.

J is TRBJ2-7 and V is TRBV15, with 12 bases identical to TRBD2. The CDR3 is made up of 16 amino acids. The V segment lost 5 bases and the J segment 3 bases; nucleotides outside the gene matches: 8. The V gene's germline CDR1 is LNHNV and CDR2 YYDKDF (reference sequence). CDR3 amino acids: CATSARTSGTYYEQYF. The CDR3 DNA reads TGTGCCACCAGCGCCCGGACTAGCGGGACCTACTACGAGCAGTACTTC.

The V call is TRBV29-1, the J call TRBJ2-1, with 12 bases matching TRBD2. The V segment lost 4 bases and the J segment 1 base; nucleotides outside the gene matches: 8. In germline, CDR1 is SQVTM, CDR2 ANQGSEA. The CDR3 contains 17 residues. The DNA for the CDR3 is TGCAGCGTTGTTGGGCTAGCGGGAGGGACTTCCTACAATGAGCAGTTCTTC. Translated, it gives CSVVGLAGGTSYNEQFF.

This clone has more than one count but fewer than ten. Written as DNA, the CDR3 is TGCGCCAGCAGTGATCGGCGGGGGGGGCAAGAGACCCAGTACTTC. This sequence encodes CASSDRRGGQETQYF. V is TRBV10-2 and J is TRBJ2-5; 9 positions match TRBD2. The CDR3 is 15 amino acids. With 3 bases clipped from V and 2 bases from J, the junction kept 4 bases outside the gene matches. Germline-derived CDR1 and CDR2 are WSHSY and SAAADI.